These 16 T cell receptor beta chains originate from one sample sequenced in a study of T cells in Graves' hyperthyroidism and ophthalmopathy. Amplified regions were TCR beta CDR3 sequences from RNA transcripts. The primer set for the first-round RT-PCR of the TCR CDR3 was HTBI. Via MiXCR, TCRdb re-called the multiplex PCR reads, giving one row per CDR3 protein. The sample holds 650,000 to 700,000 distinct CDR3 sequences, roughly 17% seen once. Input material: blood. The source of these receptors is a man aged 50 to 59 with Graves' hyperthyroidism.

This clonotype showed up just a few times. V usage is TRBV7-3 and J usage is TRBJ1-2, with D perhaps TRBD1 (5 bases). The CDR3 contains 16 residues. Trimming stripped 1 base from V and 7 bases from J, with 19 bases between. From germline, CDR1 is SGHTA and CDR2 FQGTGA. The chain's CDR3 is CASSLNDNKRDAGYTF. The CDR3 nucleotides read TGTGCCAGCAGCTTAAATGATAACAAAAGGGACGCTGGCTACACCTTC.

On this clonotype itself: A read error may account for a junction end that differs from germline. The chain has TRBV18 and TRBJ2-1; TRBD2 matches 12 bases. This CDR3 contains 14 residues. Germline values: CDR1 KGHSH, CDR2 LQKENI. The CDR3 region is CTSSPGLAGNEQFF. CDR3 nucleotides: TGTACCAGCTCACCAGGACTAGCGGGGAATGAGCAGTTCTTC.

The CDR3: CASSSDRGQEAISYNEQFF. The CDR3 DNA is TGTGCCAGCAGCTCAGACAGGGGGCAAGAGGCTATCTCCTACAATGAGCAGTTCTTC. This chain joins TRBV13 and TRBJ2-1, with 10 bases matching TRBD1. With V trimmed by 4 bases and J by 0 bases, 12 bases remained unmatched. The CDR3 is 19 residues long. In germline, CDR1 is PRHDT, CDR2 FYEKMQ (reference sequence).

This clonotype was seen repeatedly, ten times or more. The genes are TRBV19 and TRBJ1-1, with D possibly matching TRBD1 (5 bases). CDR3 length: 16 residues. V was clipped by 1 base and J by 4 bases, with 16 bases between them. The germline V gene has CDR1 LNHDA and CDR2 SQIVND (reference sequence). Here the CDR3 DNA reads TGTGCCAGTAGTATAGGTCGGGACGGATATGTCACTGAAGCTTTCTTT. Residues: CASSIGRDGYVTEAFF.

This clonotype was counted ten times or more. This chain links TRBV28 with TRBJ1-1, with a tentative D call TRBD1 (6 bases). The germline CDR1 and CDR2 sequences are MDHEN and SYDVKM. The CDR3 has 16 residues. Deletions cut 2 bases from V and 4 bases from J, with 17 bases between. CDR3 sequence reads: CASSLTIRGSGTEAFF. DNA for the CDR3: TGTGCCAGCAGTTTAACGATCAGGGGCTCGGGCACTGAAGCTTTCTTT.

The chain is built from TRBV2 and TRBJ2-7; D is possibly TRBD1 or TRBD2 (5 bases each). Germline V gene lookup returns CDR1 SNHLY and CDR2 FYNNEI. The CDR3 consists of 14 residues. Trimming pared 8 bases from V and 3 bases from J, leaving 17 bases between. CDR3: CASAKGTSLYEQYF. In nucleotides, the CDR3 is TGTGCCAGCGCCAAGGGGACCAGTCTCTACGAGCAGTACTTC.

This clonotype was counted between two and nine times. The genes are TRBV6-5 and TRBJ2-5; TRBD2 agrees at 7 bases. The CDR3 spans 15 residues. Germline CDR1 MNHEY, CDR2 SVGAGI. J gave up 5 bases and V 0 bases, and 6 bases lay outside the gene matches. The CDR3 DNA follows: TGTGCCAGCAGTTACTCGGGGGGGGGAGGGGAGACCCAGTACTTC. This gives the protein CASSYSGGGGETQYF.

Comments on this clonotype: Being one base from a much bigger clone, this may be a read error. This chain joins TRBV7-8 and TRBJ2-7; 8 positions match TRBD1. The germline V gene has CDR1 SGHVS and CDR2 FQNEAQ. The V gene end was trimmed by 4 bases and the J gene end by 5 bases; junction bases not matched to a gene: 10. The CDR3 totals 15 residues. CDR3 coding DNA: TGTGCCAGCAGCTCACTCCGGACAGGGATCCACGAGCAGTACTTC. Encoded protein: CASSSLRTGIHEQYF.

This chain uses TRBV6-1 with TRBJ1-3; TRBD1 might be the D (6 bases). In germline, CDR1 is MNHNS, CDR2 SASEGT. V lost 1 base and J 1 base, leaving 14 bases between the germline ends. The CDR3 covers 17 residues. The CDR3 DNA reads as TGTGCCAGCAGTGAAGTACAGGTGGGGGCGTCTGGAAACACCATATATTTT. Its translation is CASSEVQVGASGNTIYF.

Many counts were recorded for this clonotype. The rearrangement uses TRBV12-3 or TRBV12-4 and TRBJ2-3; the D gene is possibly TRBD2 (6 bases). V lost 7 bases to trimming and J lost 3 bases, with 17 bases between them. The CDR3 runs 15 residues. CDR3 residues: CASTLASGVTDTQYF. The DNA for the CDR3 is TGTGCCAGCACCCTCGCGTCGGGGGTGACAGATACGCAGTATTTT.

This clonotype was seen at least ten times. The genes are TRBV7-9 and TRBJ2-2, with D tentatively TRBD1 (6 bases). V lost 6 bases, J lost 4 bases, and 15 bases lay in between. Germline loops: CDR1 SEHNR, CDR2 FQNEAQ (reference sequence). This CDR3 comprises 15 residues. The CDR3 DNA is TGTGCCAGCAGGACAAACAGGGTGGCCACCGGGGAGCTGTTTTTT. Residues: CASRTNRVATGELFF.

Many counts were recorded for this clonotype. V and J are TRBV24-1 and TRBJ2-1, with D possibly being TRBD1 or TRBD2 (5 bases each). Germline V CDR1 and CDR2: KGHDR, SFDVKD. Trimming shortened V by 5 bases and J by 0 bases, and 19 bases separated the two germline ends. The CDR3 extends over 18 amino acids. For the CDR3, the DNA is TGTGCCACCAGTGCCAATCGGTGGGGGACGAGCTCCTACAATGAGCAGTTCTTC. Encoded protein: CATSANRWGTSSYNEQFF.

This clonotype was seen only a few times. The chain is built from TRBV5-1 and TRBJ2-7, with a possible D match to TRBD2 (6 bases). V lost 4 bases to trimming and J lost 5 bases, with 13 bases between them. Germline lookup yields CDR1 SGHRS and CDR2 YFSETQ. The CDR3 is made up of 13 amino acids. CDR3 protein: CASSGGSGDEQYF. CDR3 sequence (DNA): TGCGCCAGCAGCGGGGGGTCCGGTGACGAGCAGTACTTC.

V usage is TRBV24-1 and J usage is TRBJ1-5; no reliable D call. Germline V gene lookup returns CDR1 KGHDR and CDR2 SFDVKD. This CDR3 contains 12 residues. Trimming removed 9 bases at V and 9 bases at J, with 14 bases between. DNA for the CDR3: TGTGCCACCCAAACACGGACGGGGCCCCAGCATTTT. This gives the protein CATQTRTGPQHF.

This clonotype showed up many times. The V gene is TRBV5-1, the J gene TRBJ1-1, with 7 positions matching TRBD1. The CDR3 runs 15 residues. Germline V lookup: CDR1 SGHRS, CDR2 YFSETQ. The ends lost 3 bases at V and 4 bases at J; junction bases unmatched: 9. DNA for the CDR3: TGCGCCAGCAGCTCCGAACGACAGGGACTCACTGAAGCTTTCTTT. Encoded protein: CASSSERQGLTEAFF.

V usage is TRBV12-3 or TRBV12-4 and J usage is TRBJ2-7, with D unclear. This CDR3 has 13 residues. Deletions cut 4 bases from V and 1 base from J, with 8 bases between. CDR3 region: CASSWTESYEQYF. Written as DNA, the CDR3 is TGTGCCAGCAGTTGGACCGAGTCCTACGAGCAGTACTTC.